These 3 T cell receptor beta chains share one sample of origin, sequenced in a study of blood T cell repertoires in COVID-19. TCRdb's table, derived via immunoSEQ multiplex PCR, lists solely in-frame clones and lacks some. The sample lists some 180,000 clones; around 76% were seen once. Sequencing was performed on peripheral blood. All receptors come from a woman between 45 and 65 years old with active or convalescent COVID-19.

The chain has TRBV18 and TRBJ2-5, with TRBD2 matching over 13 bases. J gave up 2 bases and V 3 bases, and 6 bases lay outside the gene matches. The CDR3 is 17 residues long. Germline V CDR1 and CDR2: KGHSH, LQKENI. The DNA of the CDR3 is TGTGCCAGCTCACCTCGGACTAGCGGGAGAGCTCAAGAGACCCAGTACTTC. Translating it yields CASSPRTSGRAQETQYF.

The rearrangement links TRBV6-2 or TRBV6-3 to TRBJ2-1; 9 bases are a match to TRBD2. This CDR3 is 14 amino acids long. The V gene's germline CDR1 is MNHEY and CDR2 SVGEGT. Trimming removed 4 bases from V and 8 bases from J; junction bases left unmatched: 6. CDR3 sequence (DNA): TGTGCCAGCAGTTCCCGCGGGGGGGAGGATGAGCAGTTCTTC. It is translated as CASSSRGGEDEQFF.

The V gene is TRBV19, the J gene TRBJ1-1; 9 bases map to TRBD1. Germline CDR1 reads LNHDA; CDR2 reads SQIVND (reference sequence). Trimming took 6 bases from V and 5 from J; bases not matched to a gene: 10. This CDR3 contains 15 residues. CDR3 residues: CASSPTLGQGTEAFF. CDR3 sequence (DNA): TGTGCCAGTAGCCCCACTCTGGGACAGGGAACTGAAGCTTTCTTT.